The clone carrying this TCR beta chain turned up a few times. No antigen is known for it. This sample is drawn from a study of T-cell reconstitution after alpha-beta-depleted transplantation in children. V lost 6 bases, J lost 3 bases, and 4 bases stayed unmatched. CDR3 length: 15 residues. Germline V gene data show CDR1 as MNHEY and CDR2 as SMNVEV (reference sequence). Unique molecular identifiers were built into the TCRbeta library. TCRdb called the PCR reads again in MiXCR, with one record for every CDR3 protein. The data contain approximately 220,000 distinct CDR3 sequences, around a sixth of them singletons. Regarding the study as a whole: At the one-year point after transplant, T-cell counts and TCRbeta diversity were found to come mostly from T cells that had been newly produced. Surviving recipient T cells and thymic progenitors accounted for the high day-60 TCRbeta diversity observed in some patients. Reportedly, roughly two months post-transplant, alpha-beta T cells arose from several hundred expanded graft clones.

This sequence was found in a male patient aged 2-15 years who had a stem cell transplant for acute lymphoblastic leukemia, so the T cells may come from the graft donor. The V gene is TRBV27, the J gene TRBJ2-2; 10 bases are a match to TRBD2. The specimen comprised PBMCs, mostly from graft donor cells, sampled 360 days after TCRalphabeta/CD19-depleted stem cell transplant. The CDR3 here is CASRAGGRDTGELFF. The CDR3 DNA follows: TGTGCCAGCAGAGCGGGGGGGCGGGACACCGGGGAGCTGTTTTTT.